This TCR beta chain is from a study of T cell changes during pregnancy in multiple sclerosis. Assay: immunoSEQ multiplex PCR; the TCRdb copy retains only in-frame clones and omits some. The repertoire holds approximately 70,000 clones, with just under 95% as singletons. Per germline, CDR1 SGDLS and CDR2 YYNGEE. The ends were cut back, 3 bases at V and 0 bases at J, with 12 bases in the middle. This CDR3 contains 16 residues. The chain couples TRBV9 to TRBJ2-2, with a tentative D call TRBD1 (5 bases). The clonotype was recovered from a female donor with multiple sclerosis, enrolled in a pregnancy study. The sample was peripheral blood, taken in the second trimester of pregnancy. The CDR3 DNA reads as TGTGCCAGCAGCGCCCAGGTGGGGCCGAACACCGGGGAGCTGTTTTTT. Protein sequence: CASSAQVGPNTGELFF.